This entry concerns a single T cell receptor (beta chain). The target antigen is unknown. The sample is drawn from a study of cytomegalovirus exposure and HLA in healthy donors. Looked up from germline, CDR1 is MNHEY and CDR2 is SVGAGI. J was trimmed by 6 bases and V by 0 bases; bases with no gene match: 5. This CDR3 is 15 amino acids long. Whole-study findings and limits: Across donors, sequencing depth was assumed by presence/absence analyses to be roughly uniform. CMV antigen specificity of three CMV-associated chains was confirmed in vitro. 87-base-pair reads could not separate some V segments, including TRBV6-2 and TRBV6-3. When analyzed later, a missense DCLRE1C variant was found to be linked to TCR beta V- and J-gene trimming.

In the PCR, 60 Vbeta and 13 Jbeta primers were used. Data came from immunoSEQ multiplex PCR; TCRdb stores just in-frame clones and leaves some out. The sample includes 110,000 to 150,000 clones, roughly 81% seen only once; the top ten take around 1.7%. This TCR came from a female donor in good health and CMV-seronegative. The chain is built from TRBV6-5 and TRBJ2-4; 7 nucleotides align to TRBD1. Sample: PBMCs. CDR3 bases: TGTGCCAGCAGTTACTCGACAGGGCCCCTAAACATTCAGTACTTC. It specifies CASSYSTGPLNIQYF.